What follows is one T cell receptor beta chain and its context. Libraries were prepared by immunoSEQ multiplex PCR; TCRdb keeps only in-frame clonotypes and omits some of them. This table holds about 300,000 clones, approximately 74% found once. The source of the sample is a study of shared clonotypes between healthy human individuals. The germline V gene encodes CDR1 LNHDA and CDR2 SQIVND (reference sequence). The CDR3 covers 15 residues. The ends were cut back, 3 bases at V and 6 bases at J, with 15 bases in the middle. This chain connects TRBV19 to TRBJ2-1; no definite D call. Sequencing was done on a sample of memory CD4+ T cells sorted from blood. The subset is: CD45RA-negative fraction. This clonotype originated in a man in his thirties or forties in good health. In DNA form, the CDR3 reads TGTGCCAGTAGTATTCAGGCTACCCAACGCAATGAGCAGTTCTTC. Its translation: CASSIQATQRNEQFF.